This TCR beta chain appears in the sequencing data of a study of cytomegalovirus exposure and HLA in healthy donors. Findings and caveats of the study: Confirmation in vitro established that three CMV-associated chains were specific for CMV antigens. Cytomegalovirus-associated TCR beta chains were listed, numbering 164. Analysis was performed later, and it showed HLA-associated TCR beta chains to be more clonally expanded than equally common others. An analysis that was carried out later associated approximately 17,000 TCR beta sequences with HLA alleles at 0.05 false discovery rate.

About this clone itself: Its cognate antigen is unknown.

J was trimmed by 5 bases and V by 6 bases; bases with no gene match: 7. The CDR3 is made up of 15 amino acids. Germline V gene lookup returns CDR1 SGHRS and CDR2 YFSETQ. The PCR had 60 Vbeta and 13 Jbeta primers. Repertoires were generated with immunoSEQ multiplex PCR, while TCRdb's copy carries only in-frame clones and drops some. This table has 200,000 to 250,000 clones, about 80% appearing once. This clonotype originated in a woman aged 55-75 years in good health and CMV-seropositive. Sequencing used PBMCs. The chain joins TRBV5-1 to TRBJ2-3; 12 nucleotides agree with TRBD2. The CDR3 loop is CASITGTSGLDTQYF. The CDR3 DNA follows: TGCGCCAGCATTACCGGGACTAGCGGGTTAGATACGCAGTATTTT.